The clone carrying this T cell receptor beta chain has more than one count but fewer than ten. Its antigen remains unknown. The sample comes from a study of human T cells and chemical hapten exposure. TCRdb re-called the RACE reads through MiXCR, storing one row per CDR3 protein. The sample includes fewer than 300,000 distinct CDR3 sequences, approximately 8.6% of them seen just once. Time point here: pre-sensitization, week 0. The treatment denotes: therapeutic diphenylcyclopropenone sensitization with weekly scalp DPC. Someone pulled total RNA out of unfractionated whole blood. Findings and limits, study-wide: Sensitizing to DPC left TCRs with a frequency above 1 in 1000 unaltered.

The CDR3 runs 14 residues. V was clipped by 0 bases and J by 6 bases, with 11 bases between them. Germline CDR1 and CDR2: ENHRY and SYGVKD. The sequences come from whole blood, collected in connection with sensitization to the hapten diphenylcyclopropenone (DPC). The TCR was taken from a woman between 40 and 50 years old with alopecia areata. Some clones in this sample may be carry-over from other donors' samples. J is TRBJ2-5 and V is TRBV10-3; D not resolved. The CDR3 protein is CAISESAGLQTQYF. CDR3 in DNA: TGTGCCATCAGTGAGTCGGCTGGCCTCCAGACCCAGTACTTC.